This T cell receptor beta chain originates from a study of OX40 agonist ivuxolimab in advanced cancers. Here immunoSEQ multiplex PCR was the method, and the copy in TCRdb shows in-frame clones only, minus some. Found here are 53,000 or so clones, approximately 80% of them singletons; the top ten hold approximately 3%. V was clipped by 4 bases and J by 4 bases, with 11 bases between them. The CDR3 has 14 residues. Per germline, CDR1 KGHSH and CDR2 LQKENI. This clone was counted once. This sample comprised CD4+ or CD8+ T cells sorted from blood, obtained in a trial of the OX40 agonist ivuxolimab. The TCR was taken from an adult with an advanced solid tumor such as melanoma, head and neck, liver or kidney cancer. The chain joins TRBV18 to TRBJ1-5; a possible D gene is TRBD1 (6 bases). CDR3 protein: CASSQGERNQPQHF. In nucleotides, the CDR3 is TGTGCCAGCTCACAGGGGGAACGAAATCAGCCCCAGCATTTT.